This TCR beta chain was sequenced in a study of T cell responses to AZD1222 COVID-19 vaccine (dated by TCRdb to the early 2020s). For the study in its entirety: AZD1222 recipients given second doses at about 4 weeks or at about 12 weeks were pooled, since spike-specific TCR depth and breadth were not found to differ between the two schedules. A total of roughly 240 trial participants underwent TCR sequencing, of whom around 200 received two doses of AZD1222 and about 25 received two doses of the MenACWY control vaccine. Trial participants were enrolled by age into 18-55, 56-69 and 70-plus year subgroups, with around 150, 28 and 57 TCR-sequenced participants respectively.

The time point label, as the study defines it: baseline before first vaccination. Samples from vaccinated people were obtained from the UK trials COV001 and COV002, which included a single-blind randomized controlled phase 2/3 trial of AZD1222 (ChAdOx1 nCoV-19) in healthy adults. Trial participant PBMC samples were collected at day 0 and day 28 after the second dose for TCRbeta chain sequencing. The CDR3 regions of human TCRbeta chains were analyzed by immunosequencing. Per the original workflow: TCRs in the repertoires were compared against a reference library of SARS-CoV-2-specific TCRs that had been generated with the MIRA antigen-specificity platform. Breadth was defined as the fraction of unique TCRs that were SARS-CoV-2-associated, and depth was defined as the fraction of total T cells that were SARS-CoV-2-associated. Using the MIRA data, every spike-specific TCR was mapped to the spike region that the TCR reacted to and assigned to either a CD4 or a CD8 class. Log10-transformed breadth and depth values were compared by one-way ANOVA with Sidak's multiple comparisons tests. This is the immuneACCESS table as TCRdb keeps it, with only in-frame sequences that have V and J called. A part of the clones is gone; compared with another copy, unresolved V genes explain less than half, and the rest is unexplained. Clone size and V and J calls were adopted from that table, with D and trimming inferred from the DNA. The sample table holds roughly 130,000 clones, of which 85% to 95% were seen once. The ten largest clones add up to approximately 3% of the sample.

Paper-wide results and their limitations: The 56-69-year group was small, and its depth increase did not reach significance, likely because of low power. Spike-specific TCR breadth and depth rose significantly after two AZD1222 doses compared with day 0 and with MenACWY recipients. CD4 TCRs associated with the vaccine covered the entire spike protein, and the dominant responses were in regions 160-218 and 743-854. Conclusions about previously exposed vaccinees are limited because only five to seven AZD1222 recipients were SARS-CoV-2 seropositive at baseline. Epitopes outside the regions mutated in the B.1.351 and B.1.1.7 variants were reportedly recognized by nearly half of the unique spike-specific TCRs. Participants were mostly white British and included more females than males, and it was suggested by the authors that clonal diversity may have been underestimated. Because no day 14 peak-response samples were available, repertoires were characterized only after the peak T cell response.

Details on this clone: Its antigen target is currently unknown. No quality values exist for individual bases; no much larger clone is one base distant.

Sequenced here: peripheral blood, sampled on day 0 of AZD1222 vaccination. The sequence was obtained from an adult in good health.

In nucleotide form, the sequence is TGTGCCAGCAGCCATTTTGAAGGCACTGATCAGCCCCAGCATTTT. The encoded protein is CASSHFEGTDQPQHF. The rearrangement joined TRBV7-2 to TRBJ1-5, with the D gene call left open. The V and J ends are trimmed by 5 bases and 5 bases, leaving 16 bases between them. The germline V gene sets CDR1 to SGHTA and CDR2 to FQGNSA. The CDR3 has 15 amino acids, counting the end cysteine and phenylalanine. Of the read, only the CDR3 DNA is kept; its 45 bases are in frame from base 1.